These 3 T cell receptor beta chains were all obtained from the same sample, sequenced in a study of early T cells in non-severe SARS-CoV-2 infection. TCRdb redid the calling of the 5' RACE reads with MiXCR, one entry per CDR3 protein. This table has 40,000 to 55,000 distinct CDR3 sequences, more than 6.5% appearing once. Sequenced material: whole blood. These receptors came from an adult who was a healthcare worker with PCR-confirmed SARS-CoV-2 infection or an uninfected control (not recorded which).

This clonotype has at least ten counts. The chain has TRBV7-9 and TRBJ1-6; 9 bases fit TRBD1. The CDR3 sequence is 14 residues long. The J segment lost 10 bases and the V segment lost 6 bases, leaving 7 bases of the junction unmatched. Germline CDR1 SEHNR, CDR2 FQNEAQ (reference sequence). Written as DNA, the CDR3 is TGTGCCAGCAGTCCGGGACAGGGAGGATCACCCCTCCACTTT. This codes for CASSPGQGGSPLHF.

The chain joins TRBV6-5 to TRBJ2-7; D might be TRBD1 or TRBD2, each matching 5 bases. This CDR3 is built from 14 residues. Deletions cut 3 bases from V and 3 bases from J, with 12 bases between. Germline CDR1 reads MNHEY; CDR2 reads SVGAGI. The CDR3 spells CASSYFRGRYEQYF. DNA of the CDR3: TGTGCCAGCAGTTATTTCCGGGGCCGCTACGAGCAGTACTTC.

The chain employs TRBV21-1 and TRBJ1-3. TRBV21-1 is deemed a pseudogene. The CDR3 consists of 16 residues. This CDR3 is CASSKAPRSIGNTIYF. The DNA for the CDR3 is TGTGCCAGCAGCAAAGCCCCTAGGAGTATTGGAAACACCATATATTTT.